Listed here are 24 T cell receptor beta chains from one sample, sequenced in a study of CD8 T cells in Susac syndrome. The RNA input was about 0.45 to 1 ug, and it was reverse transcribed with random hexamers. TCRdb independently ran MiXCR on the immunoSEQ multiplex PCR reads; one entry per CDR3 protein. The sample records more than 95,000 distinct CDR3 sequences, 90% to 95% being singletons. Sequenced sample: CD8+ T cells from PBMCs. All receptors derive from a human donor with multiple sclerosis.

This clonotype was observed a single time. The chain has TRBV20-1 and TRBJ2-3; 12 bases are shared with TRBD2. The CDR3 consists of 16 residues. With V trimmed by 3 bases and J by 4 bases, 8 bases remained unmatched. CDR1 is DFQATT and CDR2 is SNEGSKA in the germline V gene (reference sequence). CDR3 DNA: TGCAGTGCTAGGGCTAGACTAGCGGGGGCCTCAGATACGCAGTATTTT. It specifies CSARARLAGASDTQYF.

This chain joins TRBV27 and TRBJ2-1; 9 nucleotides line up with TRBD2. The CDR3 has 14 amino acids. Germline V CDR1 and CDR2: MNHEY, SMNVEV (reference sequence). J lost 6 bases, V lost 5 bases, and 5 bases had no gene match. Written as DNA, the CDR3 is TGTGCCAGCAGTCCTCCGGGACTAGCCAATGAGCAGTTCTTC. Translated: CASSPPGLANEQFF.

The sample holds a few counts of this clonotype. V gene TRBV15 combines with J gene TRBJ2-2, with 12 positions matching TRBD1. CDR3 length equals 17 residues. J gave up 7 bases and V 0 bases, and 6 bases lay outside the gene matches. Germline V gene data show CDR1 as LNHNV and CDR2 as YYDKDF (reference sequence). CDR3 DNA: TGTGCCACCAGCAGAGATGGGACAGGGGGCTCATACGGGGAGCTGTTTTTT. It is translated as CATSRDGTGGSYGELFF.

V gene TRBV3-1 combines with J gene TRBJ2-7; either TRBD1 or TRBD2 may fit D (5 bases each). The germline gives CDR1 LGHDT, CDR2 YNNKEL (reference sequence). The CDR3 consists of 15 residues. Trimming took off 0 bases at V and 6 bases at J, with 15 bases between the two ends. CDR3 sequence reads: CASSQEGTLRGEQYF. The CDR3 DNA follows: TGTGCCAGCAGCCAAGAGGGGACCCTCCGGGGCGAGCAGTACTTC.

This chain joins TRBV9 and TRBJ2-2; 7 nucleotides line up with TRBD1. This CDR3 is built from 17 residues. Germline assignment: CDR1 SGDLS and CDR2 YYNGEE. The V gene end was trimmed by 1 base and the J gene end by 2 bases; junction bases not matched to a gene: 8. This CDR3 is CASSVPTGTDNTGELFF. The CDR3 nucleotides read TGTGCCAGCAGCGTACCCACCGGGACAGATAACACCGGGGAGCTGTTTTTT.

J is TRBJ2-3 and V is TRBV12-3 or TRBV12-4; weak D call: TRBD2 (5 bases). The CDR3 totals 14 residues. V lost 8 bases to trimming and J lost 2 bases, with 14 bases between them. CDR3 amino acids: CASGTSDLTDTQYF. DNA of the CDR3: TGTGCCAGCGGAACTAGTGACCTCACAGATACGCAGTATTTT.

The V and J genes are TRBV19 and TRBJ2-1, with unresolved D. There are 11 residues in the CDR3. From germline, CDR1 is LNHDA and CDR2 SQIVND (reference sequence). Trimming pared 6 bases from V and 4 bases from J, leaving 4 bases between. The CDR3 DNA follows: TGTGCCAGTAGAAAATACAATGAGCAGTTCTTC. Translation gives CASRKYNEQFF.

The chain recombines TRBV19 with TRBJ1-5; 7 positions match TRBD1. Per germline, CDR1 LNHDA and CDR2 SQIVND (reference sequence). V gave up 5 bases and J gave up 1 base; unmatched junction bases: 2. The CDR3 sequence is 14 residues long. CDR3 coding DNA: TGTGCCAGTAGTCAACAGGGGAGCAATCAGCCCCAGCATTTT. Its protein is CASSQQGSNQPQHF.

The rearrangement links TRBV20-1 to TRBJ1-3; 7 bases agree with TRBD1. The trim removed 4 bases at V and 0 bases at J, leaving 9 bases unmatched. The CDR3 sequence is 16 residues long. Germline CDR1 is DFQATT and CDR2 is SNEGSKA (reference sequence). The CDR3 DNA reads TGCAGTGCTACGGAGGGACAGACTAGCTCTGGAAACACCATATATTTT. It encodes CSATEGQTSSGNTIYF.

The chain couples TRBV19 to TRBJ1-5; no clear D gene. The CDR3 has 15 residues. V was trimmed by 6 bases and J by 1 base, leaving 13 bases between them. Germline lookup yields CDR1 LNHDA and CDR2 SQIVND (reference sequence). The CDR3 sequence is CASSWTPVSNQPQHF. In nucleotides, the CDR3 is TGTGCCAGTAGCTGGACCCCAGTCAGCAATCAGCCCCAGCATTTT.

The chain has TRBV5-1 and TRBJ2-1, with D perhaps TRBD2 (5 bases). Germline V gene data show CDR1 as SGHRS and CDR2 as YFSETQ. V was shortened by 6 bases and J by 7 bases, with 11 bases between the two germline ends. The length of the CDR3 is 12 residues. CDR3 sequence (DNA): TGCGCCAGCACCCGGGATCGAAATGAGCAGTTCTTC. Amino acids: CASTRDRNEQFF.

The chain couples TRBV13 to TRBJ2-2; 12 positions match TRBD1. Per germline, CDR1 PRHDT and CDR2 FYEKMQ (reference sequence). The CDR3 has 15 residues. V gave up 5 bases and J gave up 7 bases; unmatched junction bases: 5. The CDR3 loop is CASSTRDRGHGELFF. CDR3 nucleotide sequence: TGTGCCAGCAGCACCCGGGACAGGGGGCACGGGGAGCTGTTTTTT.

V is TRBV10-3 and J is TRBJ1-5; 8 bases fit TRBD1. Germline V gene sequence: CDR1 ENHRY, CDR2 SYGVKD. V dropped 5 bases and J dropped 1; count of bases not matched to a gene: 13. The length of the CDR3 is 18 residues. The DNA of the CDR3 is TGTGCCATCAGTTCCCCGTCAGGGGGCGAGGAAAGCAATCAGCCCCAGCATTTT. Encoded protein: CAISSPSGGEESNQPQHF.

The chain carries TRBV7-9 and TRBJ1-1; D is undetermined. Germline V gives CDR1 SEHNR, CDR2 FQNEAQ (reference sequence). The CDR3 covers 16 residues. Trimming took off 5 bases at V and 1 base at J, with 17 bases between the two ends. CDR3 nucleotides: TGTGCCAGCAGCCCCAACGGACGGGCAGCGAACACTGAAGCTTTCTTT. Translating it yields CASSPNGRAANTEAFF.

This chain links TRBV4-1 with TRBJ1-6, with TRBD1 matching over 7 bases. Losses at the gene ends were 0 bases for V and 5 bases for J; bases not matched to a gene: 4. Germline CDR1 and CDR2: MGHRA and YSYEKL. The CDR3 runs 16 residues. The CDR3 loop reads CASSQEPGTDNSPLHF. As DNA, the CDR3 is TGCGCCAGCAGCCAAGAACCCGGGACAGATAATTCACCCCTCCACTTT.

This chain links TRBV29-1 with TRBJ1-1; D is possibly TRBD1 (6 bases). V was pared by 5 bases and J by 3 bases, with 16 bases between. CDR3 length: 14 amino acids. Looked up from germline, CDR1 is SQVTM and CDR2 is ANQGSEA. The CDR3 sequence is CSVPITGPDTEAFF. CDR3 nucleotide sequence: TGCAGCGTTCCGATCACAGGGCCGGACACTGAAGCTTTCTTT.

As concerns this clonotype: One end of the junction is discordant with germline, which a read error may explain. The chain links TRBV5-8 to TRBJ1-2, with D hard to call. The CDR3 totals 14 residues. Germline assignment: CDR1 SGHTS and CDR2 YDEGEE. CDR3 DNA sequence: TGTGCCAGCAACTTGAAGGGCCGACCTAGAGGCTACACCTTC. Its protein product is CASNLKGRPRGYTF.

This clonotype has just a few counts. The CDR3 nucleotides are TGTGCCAGCAGCTTGGGTGCGGAGACAGGGCCCTACGAGCAGTACGTC. Encoded protein: CASSLGAETGPYEQYV. The J gene is TRBJ2-7, the V gene TRBV5-6; 7 nucleotides match TRBD1. Trimming at V came to 0 bases and at J to 2 bases, leaving 8 bases not matched to a gene. The CDR3 sequence is 16 residues long. Germline CDR1 and CDR2: SGHDT and YYEEEE.

CDR3 loop: CASSLFRGVPNTGELFF. CDR3 nucleotides: TGTGCCAGCAGCTTATTCAGAGGGGTCCCGAACACCGGGGAGCTGTTTTTT. The chain has TRBV7-9 and TRBJ2-2, with D perhaps assigned TRBD1 or TRBD2 (5 bases each). V lost 2 bases and J lost 0, with 13 bases in between. This CDR3 has 17 residues. Germline V lookup: CDR1 SEHNR, CDR2 FQNEAQ (reference sequence).

The chain joins TRBV12-5 to TRBJ2-1, with 7 bases identical to TRBD1. This CDR3 is built from 12 residues. Germline V gives CDR1 LGHNT, CDR2 FRNRAP. The V segment lost 6 bases and the J segment 6 bases; nucleotides outside the gene matches: 2. The CDR3 bases are TGTGCTAGTGGCAGGACAGGCAATGAGCAGTTCTTC. This encodes CASGRTGNEQFF. Combining the CDR3 with reference TRBV12-5 and TRBJ2-1 gives the whole variable domain DARVTQTPRHKVTEMGQEVTMRCQPILGHNTVFWYRQTMMQGLELLAYFRNRAPLDDSGMPKDRFSAEMPDATLATLKIQPSEPRDSAVYFCASGRTGNEQFFGPGTRLTVL.

The chain recombines TRBV11-2 with TRBJ2-3; D possibly corresponds to TRBD1 (5 bases). Germline V gene data show CDR1 as SGHAT and CDR2 as FQNNGV. Trimming removed 4 bases at V and 0 bases at J, with 17 bases between. The length of the CDR3 is 17 residues. CDR3 residues: CASSSPGRGSSTDTQYF. CDR3 DNA sequence: TGTGCCAGCAGCTCTCCCGGTAGGGGATCAAGCACAGATACGCAGTATTTT.

This clonotype appeared a single time. The rearrangement links TRBV2 to TRBJ1-2; a possible D gene is TRBD1 (6 bases). CDR1 and CDR2 from the germline V gene are SNHLY and FYNNEI. The V and J ends lost 3 bases and 6 bases respectively, with 11 bases between them. This CDR3 comprises 13 residues. CDR3 DNA sequence: TGTGCCAGCAGTGAGAGACAGGAGAATGGCTACACCTTC. Amino acids: CASSERQENGYTF.

This clonotype showed up just once. The V gene is TRBV15, the J gene TRBJ2-7, with 7 bases aligning to TRBD1. The CDR3 covers 14 residues. CDR1 LNHNV and CDR2 YYDKDF come from the germline V gene (reference sequence). Losses at the gene ends were 3 bases for V and 3 bases for J; bases not matched to a gene: 5. CDR3 region: CATSSRDSHYEQYV. CDR3 bases: TGTGCCACCAGCAGCCGGGACAGCCACTACGAGCAGTACGTC.

DNA of the CDR3: TGTGCCAGCAGCCCCCCGGGGGTTGGCAATCAGCCCCAGCATTTT. It codes for CASSPPGVGNQPQHF. J is TRBJ1-5 and V is TRBV7-9; D is perhaps TRBD1 (5 bases). V lost 5 bases, J lost 2 bases, and 13 bases lay in between. CDR1 and CDR2 (germline): SEHNR, FQNEAQ (reference sequence). This CDR3 has 15 residues.